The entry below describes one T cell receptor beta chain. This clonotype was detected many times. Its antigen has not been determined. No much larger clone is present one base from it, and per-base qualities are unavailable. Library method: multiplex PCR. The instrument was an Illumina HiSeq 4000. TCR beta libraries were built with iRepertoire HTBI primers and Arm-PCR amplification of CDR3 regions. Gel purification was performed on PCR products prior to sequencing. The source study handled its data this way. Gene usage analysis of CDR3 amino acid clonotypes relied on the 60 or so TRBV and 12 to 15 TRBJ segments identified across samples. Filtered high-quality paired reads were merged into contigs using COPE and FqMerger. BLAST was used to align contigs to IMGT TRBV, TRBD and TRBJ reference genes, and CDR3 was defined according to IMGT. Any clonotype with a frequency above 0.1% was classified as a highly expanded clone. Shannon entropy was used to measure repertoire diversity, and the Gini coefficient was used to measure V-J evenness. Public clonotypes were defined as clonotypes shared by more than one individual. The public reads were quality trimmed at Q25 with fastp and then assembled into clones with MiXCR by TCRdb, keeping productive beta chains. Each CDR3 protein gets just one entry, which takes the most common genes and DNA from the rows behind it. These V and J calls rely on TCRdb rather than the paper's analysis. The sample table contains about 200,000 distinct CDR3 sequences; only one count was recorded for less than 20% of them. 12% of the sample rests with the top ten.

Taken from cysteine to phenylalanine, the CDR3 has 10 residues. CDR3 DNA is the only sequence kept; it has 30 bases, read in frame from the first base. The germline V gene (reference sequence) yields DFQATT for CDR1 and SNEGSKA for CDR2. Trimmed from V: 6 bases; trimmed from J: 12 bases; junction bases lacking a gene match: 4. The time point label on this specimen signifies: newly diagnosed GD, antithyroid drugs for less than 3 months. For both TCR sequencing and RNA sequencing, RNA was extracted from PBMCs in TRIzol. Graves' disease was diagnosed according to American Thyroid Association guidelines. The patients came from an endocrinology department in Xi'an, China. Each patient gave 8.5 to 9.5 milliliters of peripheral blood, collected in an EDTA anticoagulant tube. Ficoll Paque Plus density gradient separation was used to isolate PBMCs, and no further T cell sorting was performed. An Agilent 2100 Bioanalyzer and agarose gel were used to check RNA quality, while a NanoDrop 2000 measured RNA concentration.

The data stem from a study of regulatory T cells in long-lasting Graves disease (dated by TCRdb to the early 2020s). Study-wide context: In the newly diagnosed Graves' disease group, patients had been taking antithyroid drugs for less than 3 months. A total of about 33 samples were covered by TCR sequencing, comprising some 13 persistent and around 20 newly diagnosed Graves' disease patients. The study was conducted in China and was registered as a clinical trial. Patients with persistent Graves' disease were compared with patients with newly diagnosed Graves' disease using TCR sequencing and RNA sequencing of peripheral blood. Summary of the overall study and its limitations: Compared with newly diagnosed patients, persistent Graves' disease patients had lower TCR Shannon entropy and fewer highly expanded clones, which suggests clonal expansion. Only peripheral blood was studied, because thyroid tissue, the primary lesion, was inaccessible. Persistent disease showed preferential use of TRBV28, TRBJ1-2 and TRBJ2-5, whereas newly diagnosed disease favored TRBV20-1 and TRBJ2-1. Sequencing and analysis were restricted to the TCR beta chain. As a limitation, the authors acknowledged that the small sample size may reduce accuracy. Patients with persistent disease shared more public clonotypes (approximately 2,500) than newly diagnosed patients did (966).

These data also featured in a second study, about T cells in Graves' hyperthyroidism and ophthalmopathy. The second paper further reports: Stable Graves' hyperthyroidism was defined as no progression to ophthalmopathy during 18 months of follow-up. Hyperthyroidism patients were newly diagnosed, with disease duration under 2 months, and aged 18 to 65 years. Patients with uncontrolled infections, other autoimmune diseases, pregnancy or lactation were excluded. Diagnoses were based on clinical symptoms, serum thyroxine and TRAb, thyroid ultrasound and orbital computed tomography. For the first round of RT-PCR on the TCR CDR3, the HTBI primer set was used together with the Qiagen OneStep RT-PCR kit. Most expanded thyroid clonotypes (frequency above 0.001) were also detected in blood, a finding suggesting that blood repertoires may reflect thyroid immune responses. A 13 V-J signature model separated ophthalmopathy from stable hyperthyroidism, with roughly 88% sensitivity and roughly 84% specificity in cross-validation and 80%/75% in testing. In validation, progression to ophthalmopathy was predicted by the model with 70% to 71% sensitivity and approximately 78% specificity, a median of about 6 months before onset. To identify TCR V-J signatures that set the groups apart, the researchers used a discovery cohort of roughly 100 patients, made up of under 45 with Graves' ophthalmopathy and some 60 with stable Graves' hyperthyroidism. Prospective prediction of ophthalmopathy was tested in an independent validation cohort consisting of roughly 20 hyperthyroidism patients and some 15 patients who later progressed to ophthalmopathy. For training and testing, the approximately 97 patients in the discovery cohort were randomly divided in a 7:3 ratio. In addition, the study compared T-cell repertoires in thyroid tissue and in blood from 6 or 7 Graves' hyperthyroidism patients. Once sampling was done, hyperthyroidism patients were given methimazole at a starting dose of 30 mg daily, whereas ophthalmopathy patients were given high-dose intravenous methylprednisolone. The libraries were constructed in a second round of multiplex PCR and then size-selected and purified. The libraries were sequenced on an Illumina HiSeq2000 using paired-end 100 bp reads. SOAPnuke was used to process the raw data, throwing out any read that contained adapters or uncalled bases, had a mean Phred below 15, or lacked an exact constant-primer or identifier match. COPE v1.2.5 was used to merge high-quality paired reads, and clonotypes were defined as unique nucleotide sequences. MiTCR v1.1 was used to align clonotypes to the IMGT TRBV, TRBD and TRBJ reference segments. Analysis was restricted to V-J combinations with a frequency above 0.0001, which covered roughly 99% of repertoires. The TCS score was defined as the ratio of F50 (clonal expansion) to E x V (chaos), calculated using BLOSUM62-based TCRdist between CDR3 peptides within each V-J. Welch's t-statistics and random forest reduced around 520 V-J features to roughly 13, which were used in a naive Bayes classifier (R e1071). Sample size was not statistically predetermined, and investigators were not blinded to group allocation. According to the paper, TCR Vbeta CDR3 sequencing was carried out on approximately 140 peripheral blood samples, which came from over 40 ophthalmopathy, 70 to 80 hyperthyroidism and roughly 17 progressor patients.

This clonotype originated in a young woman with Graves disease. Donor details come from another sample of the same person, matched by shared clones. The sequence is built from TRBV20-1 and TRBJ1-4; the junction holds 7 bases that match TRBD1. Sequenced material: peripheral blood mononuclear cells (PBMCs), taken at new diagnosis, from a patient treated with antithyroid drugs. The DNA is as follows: TGCAGTGCCTGGACAGGAGAACTGTTTTTT. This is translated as CSAWTGELFF.